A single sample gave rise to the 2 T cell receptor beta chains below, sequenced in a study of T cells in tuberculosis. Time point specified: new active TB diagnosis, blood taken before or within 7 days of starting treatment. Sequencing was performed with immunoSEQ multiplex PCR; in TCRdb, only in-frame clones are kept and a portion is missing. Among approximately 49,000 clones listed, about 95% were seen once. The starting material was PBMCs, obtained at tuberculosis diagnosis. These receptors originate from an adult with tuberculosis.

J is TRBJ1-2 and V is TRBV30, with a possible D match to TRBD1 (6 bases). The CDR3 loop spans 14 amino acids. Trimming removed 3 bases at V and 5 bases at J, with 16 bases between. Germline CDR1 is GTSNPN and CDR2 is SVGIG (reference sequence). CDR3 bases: TGTGCCTGGAGAGCCCAGGGGTGGAATTATGGCTACACCTTC. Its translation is CAWRAQGWNYGYTF.

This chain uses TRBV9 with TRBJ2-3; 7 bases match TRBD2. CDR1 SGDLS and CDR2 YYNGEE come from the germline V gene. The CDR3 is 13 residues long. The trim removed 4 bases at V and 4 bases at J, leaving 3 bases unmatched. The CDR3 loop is CASSSRGADTQYF. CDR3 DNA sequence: TGTGCCAGCAGCTCCCGGGGGGCAGATACGCAGTATTTT. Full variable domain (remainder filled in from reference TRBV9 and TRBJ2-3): DSGVTQTPKHLITATGQRVTLRCSPRSGDLSVYWYQQSLDQGLQFLIQYYNGEERAKGNILERFSAQQFPDLHSELNLSSLELGDSALYFCASSSRGADTQYFGPGTRLTVL.